This T cell receptor beta chain was observed in a study of shared clonotypes between healthy human individuals. On the study more broadly: The donor group consisted of a couple of women and a few men, aged 18 to 49.

Findings and limits, study-wide: Sampling covered nothing but blood. Tissue TCR repertoires likely differ from those found in blood.

Comment on this clone: The antigen remains unidentified. A read error may account for a junction end that differs from germline.

Germline V gene lookup returns CDR1 GTSNPN and CDR2 SVGIG (reference sequence). The CDR3 has 14 residues. The method was immunoSEQ multiplex PCR; TCRdb's version includes in-frame clones alone and lacks a portion of them. Counted here are around 95,000 clones, over 40% occurring once; the ten biggest clones make up roughly 16%. This receptor was taken from a woman aged 40 to 50 in good health. Some clones in this sample may be carry-over from other donors' samples. The specimen was PBMCs. This sequence joins TRBV30 and TRBJ1-1; D remains unclear. The CDR3 nucleotides read TGTGCCTGGAGTGCCGCACCCAAGAACACTGGAGCTTTCTTT. This codes for CAWSAAPKNTGAFF.